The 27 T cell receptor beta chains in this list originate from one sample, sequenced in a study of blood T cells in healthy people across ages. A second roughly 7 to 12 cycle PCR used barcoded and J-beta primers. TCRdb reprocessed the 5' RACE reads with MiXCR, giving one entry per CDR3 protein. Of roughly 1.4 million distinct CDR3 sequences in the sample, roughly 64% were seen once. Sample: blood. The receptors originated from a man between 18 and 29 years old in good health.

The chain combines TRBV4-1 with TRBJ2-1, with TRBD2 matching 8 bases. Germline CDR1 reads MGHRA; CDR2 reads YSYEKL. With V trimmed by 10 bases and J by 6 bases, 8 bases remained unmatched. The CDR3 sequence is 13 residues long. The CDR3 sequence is CATRGGSGNEQFF. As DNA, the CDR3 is TGCGCCACACGGGGGGGGAGCGGCAATGAGCAGTTCTTC.

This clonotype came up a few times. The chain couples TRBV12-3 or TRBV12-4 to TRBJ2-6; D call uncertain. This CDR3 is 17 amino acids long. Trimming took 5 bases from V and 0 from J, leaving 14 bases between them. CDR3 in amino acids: CASSHPYWISGANVLTF. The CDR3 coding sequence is TGTGCCAGCAGTCACCCGTATTGGATCTCTGGGGCCAACGTCCTGACTTTC.

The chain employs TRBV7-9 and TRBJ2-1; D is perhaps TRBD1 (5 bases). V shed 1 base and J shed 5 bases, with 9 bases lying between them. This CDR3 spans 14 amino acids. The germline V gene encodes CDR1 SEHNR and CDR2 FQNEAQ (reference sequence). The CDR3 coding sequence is TGTGCCAGCAGCTTAGTGGTGGGGCACAATGAGCAGTTCTTC. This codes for CASSLVVGHNEQFF.

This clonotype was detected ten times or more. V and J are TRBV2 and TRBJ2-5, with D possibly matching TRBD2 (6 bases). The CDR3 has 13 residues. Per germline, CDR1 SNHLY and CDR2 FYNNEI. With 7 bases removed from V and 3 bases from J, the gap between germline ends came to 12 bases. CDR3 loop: CASNPGLEETQYF. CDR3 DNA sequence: TGTGCCAGCAACCCGGGACTTGAAGAGACCCAGTACTTC.

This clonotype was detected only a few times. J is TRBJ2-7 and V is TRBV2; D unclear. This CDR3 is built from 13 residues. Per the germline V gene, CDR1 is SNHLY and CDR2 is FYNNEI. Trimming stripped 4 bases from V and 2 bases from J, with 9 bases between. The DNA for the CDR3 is TGTGCCAGCAGTGTCTTACTTGCCTACGAGCAGTACTTC. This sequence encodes CASSVLLAYEQYF.

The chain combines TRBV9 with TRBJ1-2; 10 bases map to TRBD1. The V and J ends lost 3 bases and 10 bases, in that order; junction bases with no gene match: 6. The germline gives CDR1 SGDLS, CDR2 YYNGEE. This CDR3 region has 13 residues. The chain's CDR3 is CASSEGTGADYTF. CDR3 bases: TGTGCCAGCAGCGAGGGGACAGGGGCTGACTACACCTTC.

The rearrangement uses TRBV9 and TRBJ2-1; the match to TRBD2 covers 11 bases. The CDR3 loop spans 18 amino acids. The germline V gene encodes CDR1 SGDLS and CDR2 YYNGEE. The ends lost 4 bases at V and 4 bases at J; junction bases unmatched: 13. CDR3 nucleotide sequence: TGTGCCAGCAGCACCCAGAAGACTAGCGGGGACCCGTACAATGAGCAGTTCTTC. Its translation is CASSTQKTSGDPYNEQFF.

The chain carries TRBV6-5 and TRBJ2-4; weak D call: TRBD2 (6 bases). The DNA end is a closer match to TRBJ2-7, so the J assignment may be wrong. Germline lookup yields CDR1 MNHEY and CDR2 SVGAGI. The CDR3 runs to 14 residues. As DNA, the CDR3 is TGTGCCAGCAACCTGCTAGCGAGACCCTACGAGCAGTACTTC. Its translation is CASNLLARPYEQYF.

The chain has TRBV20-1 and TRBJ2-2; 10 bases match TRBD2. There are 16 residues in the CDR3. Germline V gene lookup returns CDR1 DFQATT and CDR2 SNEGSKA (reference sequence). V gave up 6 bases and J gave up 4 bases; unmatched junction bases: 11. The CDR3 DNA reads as TGCAGTGCAACGACGGGACTAGCGAGGGCCACCGGGGAGCTGTTTTTT. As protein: CSATTGLARATGELFF.

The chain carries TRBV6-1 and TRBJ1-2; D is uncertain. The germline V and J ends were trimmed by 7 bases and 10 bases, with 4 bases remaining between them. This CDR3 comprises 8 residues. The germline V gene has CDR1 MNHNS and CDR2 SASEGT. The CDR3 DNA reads TGTGCCAGCACTGCCTACACCTTC. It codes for CASTAYTF.

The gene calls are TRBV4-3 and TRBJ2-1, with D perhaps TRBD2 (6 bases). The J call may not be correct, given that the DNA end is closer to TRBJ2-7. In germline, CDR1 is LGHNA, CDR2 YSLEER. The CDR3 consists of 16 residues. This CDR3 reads CASSLWKQVLGREQYF. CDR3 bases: TGCGCCAGCAGCCTTTGGAAACAGGTCTTGGGGAGGGAGCAGTACTTC.

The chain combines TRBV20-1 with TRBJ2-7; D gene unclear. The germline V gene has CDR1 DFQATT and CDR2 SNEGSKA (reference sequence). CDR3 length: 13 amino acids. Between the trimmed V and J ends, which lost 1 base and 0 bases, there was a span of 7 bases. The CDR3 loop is CSARGTNSYEQYF. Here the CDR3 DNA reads TGCAGTGCTAGAGGGACCAACTCCTACGAGCAGTACTTC.

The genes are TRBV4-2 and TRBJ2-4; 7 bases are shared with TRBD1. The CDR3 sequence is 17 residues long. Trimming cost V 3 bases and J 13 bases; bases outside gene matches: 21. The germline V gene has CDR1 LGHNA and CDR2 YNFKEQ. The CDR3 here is CASSQTMTNRGYNEQYF. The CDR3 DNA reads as TGTGCCAGCAGCCAGACGATGACGAACAGGGGCTACAATGAGCAGTACTTC.

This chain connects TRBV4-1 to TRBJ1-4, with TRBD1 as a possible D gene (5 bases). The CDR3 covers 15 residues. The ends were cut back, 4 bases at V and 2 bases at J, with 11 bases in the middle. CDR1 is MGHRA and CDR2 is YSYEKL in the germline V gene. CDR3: CASSLLGGTNEKLFF. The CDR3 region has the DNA TGCGCCAGCAGCCTGCTTGGGGGGACTAATGAAAAACTGTTTTTT.

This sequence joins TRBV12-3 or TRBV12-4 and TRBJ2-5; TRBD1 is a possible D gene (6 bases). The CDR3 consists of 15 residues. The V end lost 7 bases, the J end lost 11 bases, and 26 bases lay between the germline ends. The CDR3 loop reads CASTRGDTGSPEQYF. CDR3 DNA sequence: TGTGCCAGCACCCGAGGTGATACAGGGTCGCCGGAGCAGTACTTC.

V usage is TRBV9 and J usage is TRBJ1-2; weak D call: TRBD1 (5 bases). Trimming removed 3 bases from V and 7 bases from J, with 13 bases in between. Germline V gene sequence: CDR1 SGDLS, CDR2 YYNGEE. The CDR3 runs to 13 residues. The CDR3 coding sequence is TGTGCCAGCAGCGAGACGCAGGGTTCTGGCTACACCTTC. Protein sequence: CASSETQGSGYTF.

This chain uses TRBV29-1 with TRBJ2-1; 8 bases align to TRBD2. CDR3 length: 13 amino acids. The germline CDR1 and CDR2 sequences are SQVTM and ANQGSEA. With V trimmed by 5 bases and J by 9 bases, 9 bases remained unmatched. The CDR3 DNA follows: TGCAGCGTTCGCATTAGCGGGGTGAGTGAGCAGTTCTTC. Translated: CSVRISGVSEQFF.

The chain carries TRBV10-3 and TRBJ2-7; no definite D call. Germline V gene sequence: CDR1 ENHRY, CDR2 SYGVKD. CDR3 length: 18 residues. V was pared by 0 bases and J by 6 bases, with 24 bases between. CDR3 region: CAISESLGLLGYGSEQYF. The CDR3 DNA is TGTGCCATCAGTGAGTCGCTAGGGCTATTAGGGTACGGATCCGAGCAGTACTTC.

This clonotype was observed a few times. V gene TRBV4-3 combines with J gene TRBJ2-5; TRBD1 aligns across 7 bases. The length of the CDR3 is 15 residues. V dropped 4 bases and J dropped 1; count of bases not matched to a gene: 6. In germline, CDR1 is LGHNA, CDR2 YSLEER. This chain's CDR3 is CASSPQAGGQETQYF. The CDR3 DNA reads TGCGCCAGCAGCCCTCAAGCAGGGGGCCAAGAGACCCAGTACTTC.

CDR3 sequence (DNA): TGTGCCAGCAGTATCCACGGGGAGGGGAACACTGAAGCTTTCTTT. Encoded protein: CASSIHGEGNTEAFF. This rearrangement joins TRBV2 to TRBJ1-1; D uncertain. Trimming took 5 bases from V and 1 from J, leaving 14 bases between them. Looked up from germline, CDR1 is SNHLY and CDR2 is FYNNEI. The CDR3 loop spans 15 amino acids.

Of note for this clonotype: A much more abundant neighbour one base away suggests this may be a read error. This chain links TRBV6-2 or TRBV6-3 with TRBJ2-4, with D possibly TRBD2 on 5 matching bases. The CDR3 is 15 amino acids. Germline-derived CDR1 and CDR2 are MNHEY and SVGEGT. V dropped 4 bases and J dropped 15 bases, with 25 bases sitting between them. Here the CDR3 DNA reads TGTGCCAGCAGTTCACATCAGAACGGAGAGGGTGTTGGGTACTTC. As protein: CASSSHQNGEGVGYF.

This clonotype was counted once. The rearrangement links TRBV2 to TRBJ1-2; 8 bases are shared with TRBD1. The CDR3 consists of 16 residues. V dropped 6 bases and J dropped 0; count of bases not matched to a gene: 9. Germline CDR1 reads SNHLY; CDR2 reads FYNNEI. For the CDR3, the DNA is TGTGCCAGCAGCCGCAGGGGGCCACCTCCTAACTATGGCTACACCTTC. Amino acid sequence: CASSRRGPPPNYGYTF. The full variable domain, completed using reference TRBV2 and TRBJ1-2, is EPEVTQTPSHQVTQMGQEVILRCVPISNHLYFYWYRQILGQKVEFLVSFYNNEISEKSEIFDDQFSVERPDGSNFTLKIRSTKLEDSAMYFCASSRRGPPPNYGYTFGSGTRLTVV.

CDR3 protein: CASTAVGWVDTQYF. The CDR3 nucleotides read TGCGCCAGCACCGCGGTCGGGTGGGTAGATACGCAGTATTTT. V and J are TRBV4-1 and TRBJ2-3; D is undetermined. The CDR3 length is 14 residues. Per germline, CDR1 MGHRA and CDR2 YSYEKL. V was trimmed by 7 bases and J by 5 bases, leaving 16 bases between them.

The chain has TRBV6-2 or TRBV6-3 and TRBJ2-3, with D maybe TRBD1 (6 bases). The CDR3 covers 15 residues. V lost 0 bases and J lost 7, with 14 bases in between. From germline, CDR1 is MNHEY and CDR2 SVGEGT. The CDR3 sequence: CASSYSIQGRNTQYF. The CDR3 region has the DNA TGTGCCAGCAGTTACTCGATACAGGGAAGGAATACGCAGTATTTT.

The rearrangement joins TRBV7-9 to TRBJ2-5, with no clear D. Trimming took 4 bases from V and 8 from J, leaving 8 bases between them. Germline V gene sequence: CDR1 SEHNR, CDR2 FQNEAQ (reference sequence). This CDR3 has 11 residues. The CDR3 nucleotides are TGTGCCAGCAGCTCGTCAGCCACCCAGTACTTC. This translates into CASSSSATQYF.

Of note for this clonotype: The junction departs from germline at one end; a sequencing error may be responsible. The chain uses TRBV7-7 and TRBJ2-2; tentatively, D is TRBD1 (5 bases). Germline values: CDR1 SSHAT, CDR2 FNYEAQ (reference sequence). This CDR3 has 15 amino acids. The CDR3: CASSLRGRGTGELFF. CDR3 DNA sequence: TGTGCTAGCAGCTTACGAGGAAGGGGCACCGGGGAGCTGTTTTTT.

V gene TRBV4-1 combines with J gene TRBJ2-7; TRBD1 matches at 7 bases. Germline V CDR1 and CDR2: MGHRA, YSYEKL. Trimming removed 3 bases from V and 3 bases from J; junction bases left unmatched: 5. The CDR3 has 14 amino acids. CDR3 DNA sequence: TGCGCCAGCAGCCAGACCGGGACAGTCTACGAGCAGTACTTC. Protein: CASSQTGTVYEQYF.